A selection of T cell receptor beta chains follows, all from one sample in a study of shared T cell receptors in the human thymus. Profiling relied on immunoSEQ multiplex PCR, and the TCRdb table lists in-frame clones only, not all of them. Of 640,000 or so clones listed, around 87% are singletons. The same specimen was also included in a second study, on human thymus T cells.

Sequenced material: thymocytes. The receptors come from a boy younger than two with a congenital heart defect. Each CDR3 is given with its conserved first and last residue.

cdr3_aa,j_call,v_call,cdr3_length
CASSLRRTGGDTGELFF,TRBJ2-2,TRBV5-1,17
CASSRGDREGATNEKLFF,TRBJ1-4,TRBV28,18
CASSRTGENNEQFF,TRBJ2-1,TRBV6-1,14
CASSPTTSTSPKRNEQFF,TRBJ2-1,TRBV2,18
CATRQGDSNQPQHF,TRBJ1-5,TRBV19,14
CASSTSSGGIQETQYF,TRBJ2-5,TRBV7-9,16
CASSQAPIPTGDTGELFF,TRBJ2-2,TRBV4-3,18
CASSADRGASKALFYNEQFF,TRBJ2-1,TRBV2,20
CASSLCAGGPVWEQYF,TRBJ2-7,TRBV28,16
CASSLVRQETQYF,TRBJ2-5,TRBV7-6,13
CASRGGGGAYQPQHF,TRBJ1-5,TRBV6-1,15
CAWSVRAQGAGNTIYF,TRBJ1-3,TRBV30,16
CASNQLVGANTEAFF,TRBJ1-1,TRBV7-9,15
CASSIEDRDGYTF,TRBJ1-2,TRBV19,13
CASSSGGTGGSGELFF,TRBJ2-2,TRBV7-9,16
CASSLWGGDGYTF,TRBJ1-2,TRBV5-8,13
CATISREGADTQYF,TRBJ2-3,TRBV11-2,14
CASSLAGVGAGVDTQYF,TRBJ2-3,TRBV5-6,17
CASAFGRGSYGYTF,TRBJ1-2,TRBV6-5,14
CAISGNRDGEKLFF,TRBJ1-4,TRBV10-3,14
CASSQDIQGKFNEQFF,TRBJ2-1,TRBV4-3,16
CASSWDSKNIQYF,TRBJ2-4,TRBV2,13
CASSESSGQDTGELFF,TRBJ2-2,TRBV6-1,16
CASSQASDRAGYGYTF,TRBJ1-2,TRBV14,16
CASSLSGNEQYF,TRBJ2-7,TRBV7-9,12
CASSLPDRPLYEQYF,TRBJ2-7,TRBV14,15
CASSSPYPSSYEQYF,TRBJ2-7,TRBV28,15